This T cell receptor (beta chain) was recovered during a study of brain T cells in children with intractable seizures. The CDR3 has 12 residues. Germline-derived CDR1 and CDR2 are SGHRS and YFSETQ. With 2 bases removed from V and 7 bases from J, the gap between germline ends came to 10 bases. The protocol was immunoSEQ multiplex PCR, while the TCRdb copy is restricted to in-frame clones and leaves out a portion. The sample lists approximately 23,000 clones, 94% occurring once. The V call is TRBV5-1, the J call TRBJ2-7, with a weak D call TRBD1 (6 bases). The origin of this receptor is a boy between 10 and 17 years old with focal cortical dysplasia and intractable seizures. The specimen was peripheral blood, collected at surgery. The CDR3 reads CASSLGQREQYF. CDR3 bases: TGCGCCAGCAGCTTAGGACAGCGGGAGCAGTACTTC.